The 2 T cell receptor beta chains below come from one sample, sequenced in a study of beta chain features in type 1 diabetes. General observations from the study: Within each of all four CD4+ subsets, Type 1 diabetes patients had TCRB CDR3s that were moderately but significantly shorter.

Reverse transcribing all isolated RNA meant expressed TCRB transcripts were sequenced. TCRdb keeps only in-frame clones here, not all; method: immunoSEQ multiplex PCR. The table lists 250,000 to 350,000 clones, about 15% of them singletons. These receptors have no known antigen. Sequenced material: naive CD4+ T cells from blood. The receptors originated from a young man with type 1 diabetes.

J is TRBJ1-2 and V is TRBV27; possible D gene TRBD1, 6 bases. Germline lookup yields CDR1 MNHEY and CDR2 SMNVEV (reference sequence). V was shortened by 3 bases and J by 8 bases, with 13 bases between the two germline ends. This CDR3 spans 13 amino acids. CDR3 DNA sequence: TGTGCCAGCAGTTTCGACAGGCAGGACGGCTACACCTTC. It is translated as CASSFDRQDGYTF.

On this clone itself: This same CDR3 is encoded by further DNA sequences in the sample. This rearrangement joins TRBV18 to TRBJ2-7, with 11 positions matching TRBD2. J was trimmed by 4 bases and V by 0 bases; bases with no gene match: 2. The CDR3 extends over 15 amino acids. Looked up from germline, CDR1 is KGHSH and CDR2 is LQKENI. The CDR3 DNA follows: TGTGCCAGCTCACCACCGGGACTAGCGGTTTACGAGCAGTACTTC. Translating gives CASSPPGLAVYEQYF. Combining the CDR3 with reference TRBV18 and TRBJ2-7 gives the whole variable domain NAGVMQNPRHLVRRRGQEARLRCSPMKGHSHVYWYRQLPEEGLKFMVYLQKENIIDESGMPKERFSAEFPKEGPSILRIQQVVRGDSAAYFCASSPPGLAVYEQYFGPGTRLTVT.